The clone carrying this T cell receptor (beta chain) was counted between two and nine times. The antigen is not known. The data were obtained in a study of CD8+ T cells in alopecia areata. From PBMCs, CD4+ and CD8+ T cells were sorted. Whole-study findings and limits: TCR sharing across patients was less clear than in mice, possibly HLA-related. Greater clonality was observed in lesional scalp samples, especially alopecia totalis/universalis, versus normal scalp.

Following RNA extraction, reverse transcription yielded cDNA that acted as the sequencing template. Produced via immunoSEQ multiplex PCR; TCRdb's table is partial and in-frame only. In the table there are 93,000 or so clones, around 59% of which are singletons. Trimming took off 1 base at V and 7 bases at J, with 13 bases between the two ends. Germline V lookup: CDR1 GTSNPN, CDR2 SVGIG (reference sequence). The CDR3 has 13 amino acids. The sequencing input was CD4+ T cells sorted from blood. This clonotype originated in a human donor in good health. The J gene is TRBJ1-2, the V gene TRBV30; tentative D call: TRBD1 (6 bases). The CDR3, as DNA: TGTGCCTGGAGTGCACAGGGTATCTCTGGCTACACCTTC. It codes for CAWSAQGISGYTF.